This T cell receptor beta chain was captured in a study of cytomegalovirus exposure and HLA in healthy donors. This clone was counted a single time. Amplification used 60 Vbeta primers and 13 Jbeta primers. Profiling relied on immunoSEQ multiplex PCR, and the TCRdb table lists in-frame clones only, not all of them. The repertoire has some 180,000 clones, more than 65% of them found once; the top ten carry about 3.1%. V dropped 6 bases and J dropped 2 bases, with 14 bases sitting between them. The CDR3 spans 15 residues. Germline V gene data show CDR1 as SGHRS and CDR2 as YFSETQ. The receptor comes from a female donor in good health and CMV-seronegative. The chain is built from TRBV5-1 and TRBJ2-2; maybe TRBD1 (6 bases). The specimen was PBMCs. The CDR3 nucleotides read TGCGCCAGCATGGCCATGGGACAAAACACCGGGGAGCTGTTTTTT. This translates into CASMAMGQNTGELFF.